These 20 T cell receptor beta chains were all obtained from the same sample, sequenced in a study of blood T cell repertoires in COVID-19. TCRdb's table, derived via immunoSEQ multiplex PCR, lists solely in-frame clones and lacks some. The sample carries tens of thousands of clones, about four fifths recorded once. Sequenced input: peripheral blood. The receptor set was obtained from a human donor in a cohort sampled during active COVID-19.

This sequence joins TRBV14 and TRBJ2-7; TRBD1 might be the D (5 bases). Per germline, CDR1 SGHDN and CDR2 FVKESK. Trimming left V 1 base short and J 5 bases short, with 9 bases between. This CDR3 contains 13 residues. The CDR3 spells CASSQAQGDEQYF. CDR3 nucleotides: TGTGCCAGCAGCCAAGCCCAGGGTGACGAGCAGTACTTC.

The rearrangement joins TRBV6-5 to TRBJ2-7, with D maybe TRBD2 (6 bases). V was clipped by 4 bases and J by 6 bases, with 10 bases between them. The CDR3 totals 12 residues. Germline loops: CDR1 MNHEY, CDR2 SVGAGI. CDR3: CASSSVEGEQYF. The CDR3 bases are TGTGCCAGCAGTTCGGTGGAGGGCGAGCAGTACTTC.

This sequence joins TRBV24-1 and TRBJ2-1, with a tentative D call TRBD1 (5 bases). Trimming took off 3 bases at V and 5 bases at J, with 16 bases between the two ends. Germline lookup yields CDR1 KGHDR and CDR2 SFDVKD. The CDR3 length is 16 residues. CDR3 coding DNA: TGTGCCACCAGTGATCCGCTAGGACAAGAAGACAATGAGCAGTTCTTC. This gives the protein CATSDPLGQEDNEQFF.

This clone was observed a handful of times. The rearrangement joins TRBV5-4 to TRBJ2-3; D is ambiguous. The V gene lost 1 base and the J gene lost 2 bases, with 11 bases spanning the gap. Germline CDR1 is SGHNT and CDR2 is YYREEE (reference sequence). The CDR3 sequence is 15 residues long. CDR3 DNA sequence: TGTGCCAGCAGCTTGAAGTCGCACACCACAGATACGCAGTATTTT. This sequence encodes CASSLKSHTTDTQYF.

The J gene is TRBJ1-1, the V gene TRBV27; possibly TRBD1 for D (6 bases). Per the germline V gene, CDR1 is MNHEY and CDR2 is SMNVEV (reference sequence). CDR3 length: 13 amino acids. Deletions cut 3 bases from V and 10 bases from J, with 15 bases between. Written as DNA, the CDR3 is TGTGCCAGCAGTTTGCAATACAGGGAGACAGCTTTCTTT. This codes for CASSLQYRETAFF.

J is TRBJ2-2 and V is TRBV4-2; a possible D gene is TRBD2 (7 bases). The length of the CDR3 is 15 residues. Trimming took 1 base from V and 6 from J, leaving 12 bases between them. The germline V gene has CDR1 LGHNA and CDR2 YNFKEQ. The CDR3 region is CASSQAGGAPGELFF. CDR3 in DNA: TGTGCCAGCAGCCAAGCGGGGGGCGCTCCCGGGGAGCTGTTTTTT.

The CDR3 region is CASSQNAAGELFF. The CDR3 DNA sequence: TGTGCCAGCAGCCAAAATGCAGCCGGGGAGCTGTTTTTT. The V call is TRBV7-3, the J call TRBJ2-2; D is ambiguous. V lost 5 bases and J lost 6, with 10 bases in between. Germline lookup yields CDR1 SGHTA and CDR2 FQGTGA. The length of the CDR3 is 13 residues.

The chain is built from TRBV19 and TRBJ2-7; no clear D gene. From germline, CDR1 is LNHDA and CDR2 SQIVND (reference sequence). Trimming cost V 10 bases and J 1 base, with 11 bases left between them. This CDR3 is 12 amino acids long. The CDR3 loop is CATTGQSYEQYF. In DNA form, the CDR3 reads TGTGCCACTACGGGTCAGTCCTACGAGCAGTACTTC.

The CDR3 is CASSPRQGLGVEQFF. The CDR3 bases are TGTGCCAGCAGCCCACGACAGGGCCTTGGGGTTGAGCAGTTCTTC. The chain combines TRBV7-9 with TRBJ2-1, with 7 bases lining up with TRBD1. J lost 9 bases, V lost 5 bases, and 13 bases had no gene match. Germline V CDR1 and CDR2: SEHNR, FQNEAQ (reference sequence). The CDR3 sequence is 15 residues long. The full variable domain, in which reference TRBV7-9 and TRBJ2-1 provide the parts outside the CDR3, is DTGVSQNPRHKITKRGQNVTFRCDPISEHNRLYWYRQTLGQGPEFLTYFQNEAQLEKSRLLSDRFSAERPKGSFSTLEIQRTEQGDSAMYLCASSPRQGLGVEQFFGPGTRLTVL.

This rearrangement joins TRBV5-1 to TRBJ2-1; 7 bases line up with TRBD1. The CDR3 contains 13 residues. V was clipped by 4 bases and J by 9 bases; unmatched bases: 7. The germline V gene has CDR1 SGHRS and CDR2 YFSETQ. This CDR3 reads CASSRATGSEQFF. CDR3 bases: TGCGCCAGCAGCCGGGCGACAGGGAGTGAGCAGTTCTTC.

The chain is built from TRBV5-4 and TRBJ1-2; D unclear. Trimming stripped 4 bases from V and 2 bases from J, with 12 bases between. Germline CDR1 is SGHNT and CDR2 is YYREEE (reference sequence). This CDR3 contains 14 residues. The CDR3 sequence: CASSLDTGNYGYTF. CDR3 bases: TGTGCCAGCAGCCTAGACACGGGGAACTATGGCTACACCTTC. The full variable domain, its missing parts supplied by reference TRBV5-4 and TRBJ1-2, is ETGVTQSPTHLIKTRGQQVTLRCSSQSGHNTVSWYQQALGQGPQFIFQYYREEENGRGNFPPRFSGLQFPNYSSELNVNALELDDSALYLCASSLDTGNYGYTFGSGTRLTVV.

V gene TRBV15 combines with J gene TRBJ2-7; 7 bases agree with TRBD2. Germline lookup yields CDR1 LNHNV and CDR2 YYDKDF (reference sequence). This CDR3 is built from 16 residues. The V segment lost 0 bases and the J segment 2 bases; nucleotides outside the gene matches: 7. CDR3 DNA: TGTGCCACCAGCAGAGATCGGGGGGTTAGCGCCTACGAGCAGTACTTC. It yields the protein CATSRDRGVSAYEQYF.

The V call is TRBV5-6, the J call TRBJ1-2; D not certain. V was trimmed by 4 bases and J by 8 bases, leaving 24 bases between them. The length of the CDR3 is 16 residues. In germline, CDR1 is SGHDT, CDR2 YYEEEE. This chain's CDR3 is CASSLLTVTLGQGYTF. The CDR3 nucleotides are TGTGCCAGCAGCCTCCTGACGGTGACCCTAGGTCAGGGCTACACCTTC. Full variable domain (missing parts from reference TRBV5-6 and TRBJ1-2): DAGVTQSPTHLIKTRGQQVTLRCSPKSGHDTVSWYQQALGQGPQFIFQYYEEEERQRGNFPDRFSGHQFPNYSSELNVNALLLGDSALYLCASSLLTVTLGQGYTFGSGTRLTVV.

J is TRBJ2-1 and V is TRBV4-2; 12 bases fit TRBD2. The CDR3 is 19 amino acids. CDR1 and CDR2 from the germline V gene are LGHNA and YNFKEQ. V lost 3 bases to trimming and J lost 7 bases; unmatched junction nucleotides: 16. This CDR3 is CASSHITASGRALQNEQFF. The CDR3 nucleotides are TGTGCCAGCAGCCACATCACGGCTAGCGGGAGGGCTTTGCAAAATGAGCAGTTCTTC.

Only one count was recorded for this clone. This chain's CDR3 is CASSQDRVTGELFF. The CDR3 DNA sequence: TGTGCCAGCAGCCAGGACAGGGTCACCGGGGAGCTGTTTTTT. The chain uses TRBV7-3 and TRBJ2-2, with 8 bases matching TRBD1. Trimming took 5 bases from V and 4 from J; bases not matched to a gene: 3. The CDR3 contains 14 residues. The germline V gene has CDR1 SGHTA and CDR2 FQGTGA.

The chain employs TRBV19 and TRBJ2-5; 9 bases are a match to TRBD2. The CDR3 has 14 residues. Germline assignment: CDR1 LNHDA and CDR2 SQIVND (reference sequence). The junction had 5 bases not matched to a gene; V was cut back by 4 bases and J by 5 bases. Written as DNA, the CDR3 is TGTGCCAGTAGTACGGGACTAGCAAGGGAGACCCAGTACTTC. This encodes CASSTGLARETQYF. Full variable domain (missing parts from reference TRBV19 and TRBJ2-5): DGGITQSPKYLFRKEGQNVTLSCEQNLNHDAMYWYRQDPGQGLRLIYYSQIVNDFQKGDIAEGYSVSREKKESFPLTVTSAQKNPTAFYLCASSTGLARETQYFGPGTRLLVL.

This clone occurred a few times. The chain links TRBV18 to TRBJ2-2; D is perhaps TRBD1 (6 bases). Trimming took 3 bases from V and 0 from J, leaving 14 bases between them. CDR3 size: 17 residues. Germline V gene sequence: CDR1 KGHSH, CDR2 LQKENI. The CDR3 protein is CASSPPGQETNTGELFF. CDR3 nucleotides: TGTGCCAGCTCACCCCCGGGACAAGAAACGAACACCGGGGAGCTGTTTTTT.

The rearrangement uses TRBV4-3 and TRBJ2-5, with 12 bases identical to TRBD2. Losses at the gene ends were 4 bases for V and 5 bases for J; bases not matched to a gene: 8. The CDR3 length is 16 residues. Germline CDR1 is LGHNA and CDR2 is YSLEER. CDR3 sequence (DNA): TGCGCCAGCAGCCCGTCCCTAGCGGGGGGGAAGGAGACCCAGTACTTC. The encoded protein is CASSPSLAGGKETQYF.

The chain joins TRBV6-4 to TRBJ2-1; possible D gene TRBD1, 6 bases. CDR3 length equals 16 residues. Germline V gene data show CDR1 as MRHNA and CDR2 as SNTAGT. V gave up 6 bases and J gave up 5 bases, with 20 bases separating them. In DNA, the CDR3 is TGTGCCAGCAGCCCCACTGGCAGGGGTGGCGACAATGAGCAGTTCTTC. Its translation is CASSPTGRGGDNEQFF.

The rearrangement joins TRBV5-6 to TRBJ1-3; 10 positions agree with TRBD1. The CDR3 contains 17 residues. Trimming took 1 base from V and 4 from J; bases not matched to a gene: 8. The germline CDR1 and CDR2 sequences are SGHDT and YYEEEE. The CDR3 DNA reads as TGTGCCAGCAGCTTGCTAACCGGGACAGGGGTCGGAAACACCATATATTTT. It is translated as CASSLLTGTGVGNTIYF.